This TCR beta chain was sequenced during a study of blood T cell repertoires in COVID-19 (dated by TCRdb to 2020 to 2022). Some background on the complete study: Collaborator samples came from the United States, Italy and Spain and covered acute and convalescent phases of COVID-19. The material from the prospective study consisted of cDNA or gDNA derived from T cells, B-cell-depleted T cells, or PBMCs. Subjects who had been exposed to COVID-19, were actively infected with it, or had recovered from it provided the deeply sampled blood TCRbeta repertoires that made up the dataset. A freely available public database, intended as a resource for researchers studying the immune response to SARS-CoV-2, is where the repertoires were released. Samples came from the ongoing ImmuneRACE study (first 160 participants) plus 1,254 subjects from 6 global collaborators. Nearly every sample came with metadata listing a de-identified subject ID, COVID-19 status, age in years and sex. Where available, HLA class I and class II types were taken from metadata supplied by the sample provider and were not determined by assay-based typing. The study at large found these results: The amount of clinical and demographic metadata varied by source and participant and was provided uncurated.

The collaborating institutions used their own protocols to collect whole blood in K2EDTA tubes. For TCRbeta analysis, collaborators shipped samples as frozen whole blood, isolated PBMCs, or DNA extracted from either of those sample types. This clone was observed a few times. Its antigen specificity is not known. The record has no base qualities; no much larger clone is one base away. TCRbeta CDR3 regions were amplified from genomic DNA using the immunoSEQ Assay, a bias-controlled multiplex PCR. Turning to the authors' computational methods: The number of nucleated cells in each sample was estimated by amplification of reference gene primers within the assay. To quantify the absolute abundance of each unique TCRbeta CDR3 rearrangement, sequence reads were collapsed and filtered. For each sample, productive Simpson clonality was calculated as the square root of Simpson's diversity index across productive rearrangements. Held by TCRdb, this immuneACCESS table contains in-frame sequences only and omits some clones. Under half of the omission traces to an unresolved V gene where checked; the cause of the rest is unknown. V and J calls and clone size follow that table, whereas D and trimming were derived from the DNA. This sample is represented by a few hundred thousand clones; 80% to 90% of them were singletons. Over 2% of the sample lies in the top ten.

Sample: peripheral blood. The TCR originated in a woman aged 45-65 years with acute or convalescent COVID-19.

Here the CDR3 is given as CASSFSGGVGEQYF. In nucleotide form, the sequence is TGTGCCAGCAGCTTTAGCGGAGGCGTAGGCGAGCAGTACTTC. The V and J segments used are TRBV11-2 and TRBJ2-7, and the D gene may be TRBD2, 6 bases matching. CDR1 and CDR2 (SGHAT, FQNNGV) derive from the germline V gene. Trimming removed 3 bases from V and 6 bases from J, leaving 15 bases between the germline ends. Measured from the cysteine to the phenylalanine, the CDR3 is 14 residues long. The only DNA kept is the CDR3, 42 bases in frame from the first base.